This T cell receptor beta chain was documented in a study of OX40 agonist ivuxolimab in advanced cancers. The wider study: Six ivuxolimab dose levels, 0.01 to 10 mg/kg, were given intravenously every 2 weeks. Partial responses were observed in three patients, of whom one had hepatocellular carcinoma and two had cutaneous melanoma.

V shed 2 bases and J 4 bases; nucleotides not matched to a gene: 5. In germline, CDR1 is MGHRA, CDR2 YSYEKL. The CDR3 loop spans 15 amino acids. Generated by immunoSEQ multiplex PCR, the TCRdb table keeps only in-frame clones and is missing some. The sample includes roughly 92,000 clones, roughly 90% of them seen just once. Study-wide points: Compared with others, partial responders at 0.1-3.0 mg/kg displayed clonal expansion among the lowest.

With autoimmune disease history or systemic immunosuppression, patients were excluded. Note on this clone: Its target is unknown.

The rearrangement uses TRBV4-1 and TRBJ1-2, with 9 bases that match TRBD1. The sequenced sample was CD4+ or CD8+ T cells sorted from blood, obtained in a trial of the OX40 agonist ivuxolimab. The source is an adult with an advanced solid tumor such as melanoma, head and neck, liver or kidney cancer. The CDR3 bases are TGCGCCAGCAGCCAAACGACAGGGGGGGGCTATGGCTACACCTTC. The encoded protein is CASSQTTGGGYGYTF.